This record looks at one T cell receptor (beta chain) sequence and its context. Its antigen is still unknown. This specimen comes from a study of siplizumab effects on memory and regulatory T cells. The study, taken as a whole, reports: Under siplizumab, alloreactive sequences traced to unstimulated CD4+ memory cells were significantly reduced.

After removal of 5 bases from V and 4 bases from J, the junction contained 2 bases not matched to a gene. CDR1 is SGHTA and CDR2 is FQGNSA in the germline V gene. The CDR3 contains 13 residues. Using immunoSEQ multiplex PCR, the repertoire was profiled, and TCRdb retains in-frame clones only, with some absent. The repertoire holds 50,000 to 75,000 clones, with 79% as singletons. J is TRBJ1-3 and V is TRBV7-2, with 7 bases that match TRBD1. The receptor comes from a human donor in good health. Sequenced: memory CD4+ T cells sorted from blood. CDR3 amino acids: CASSRDSGNTIYF. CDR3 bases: TGTGCCAGCAGCCGGGACAGCGGAAACACCATATATTTT.